The T cell receptor (beta chain) under discussion was sequenced for a study of response to subunit inactivated influenza vaccine. This clonotype was observed a few times. TCRdb reanalysed the RT-PCR reads using MiXCR and keeps one entry per CDR3 protein. The data hold 650,000 to 800,000 distinct CDR3 sequences, with about 15% observed a single time. Trimming took off 2 bases at V and 0 bases at J, with 7 bases between the two ends. This CDR3 has 14 residues. Germline V gene sequence: CDR1 SGHVS, CDR2 FQNEAQ. This receptor was taken from a man aged 50 to 60 who received an inactivated influenza vaccine. The J gene is TRBJ1-1, the V gene TRBV7-8; no reliable D call. Material: PBMCs from blood, obtained 14 days before vaccination. The CDR3 sequence is CASSLSLVNTEAFF. The CDR3 nucleotides read TGTGCCAGCAGCTTATCACTCGTGAACACTGAAGCTTTCTTT.